This T cell receptor (beta chain) derives from a study of cytomegalovirus exposure and HLA in healthy donors. General study points: The investigators catalogued 150 to 200 TCR beta chains as cytomegalovirus-associated. There were some public TCRs occurring in many donors, but most TCR sequences were rare. Reportedly, cytomegalovirus status was diagnosed with high sensitivity and specificity.

Assay: immunoSEQ multiplex PCR; the TCRdb copy retains only in-frame clones and omits some. The repertoire holds 130,000 or so clones, with 85% to 90% as singletons. This clone appeared a few times. Antigen: not known. The CDR3 runs 15 residues. In germline, CDR1 is SGHRS, CDR2 YFSETQ. The ends lost 1 base at V and 2 bases at J; junction bases unmatched: 3. The chain couples TRBV5-1 to TRBJ2-7; TRBD1 matches at 10 bases. This clonotype was sampled from a woman in her twenties or thirties in good health and CMV-seronegative. The sequenced material came from PBMCs. CDR3 amino acids: CASSLLGQGAYEQYF. CDR3 coding DNA: TGCGCCAGCAGCTTGTTAGGACAGGGGGCCTACGAGCAGTACTTC.